This T cell receptor beta chain came from a study of T cells after yellow fever vaccination. Turning to this clonotype: Its antigen is undetermined.

Study-wide results and caveats: Clonotypes found in both CD4 and CD8 compartments made up a small share.

CDR3 length: 13 residues. In germline, CDR1 is DFQATT, CDR2 SNEGSKA (reference sequence). The V and J ends lost 6 bases and 7 bases, in that order; junction bases with no gene match: 11. Generation of TCR cDNA used 5'RACE template switching (which added a universal primer site and UMIs). TCRdb recomputed calls from the 5' RACE reads with MiXCR, one row per CDR3 protein. The sample includes 350,000 to 550,000 distinct CDR3 sequences, 18% seen only once; the top ten take roughly 19%. The material was PBMCs, obtained before the yellow fever booster vaccination. The chain recombines TRBV20-1 with TRBJ2-7, with 8 bases aligning to TRBD1. This clonotype was obtained from a man aged 18 to 30 who received the YFV17D yellow fever vaccine. This CDR3 is CSATDRVALEQYF. The CDR3 region has the DNA TGCAGTGCCACGGACAGGGTGGCCCTGGAGCAGTACTTC.